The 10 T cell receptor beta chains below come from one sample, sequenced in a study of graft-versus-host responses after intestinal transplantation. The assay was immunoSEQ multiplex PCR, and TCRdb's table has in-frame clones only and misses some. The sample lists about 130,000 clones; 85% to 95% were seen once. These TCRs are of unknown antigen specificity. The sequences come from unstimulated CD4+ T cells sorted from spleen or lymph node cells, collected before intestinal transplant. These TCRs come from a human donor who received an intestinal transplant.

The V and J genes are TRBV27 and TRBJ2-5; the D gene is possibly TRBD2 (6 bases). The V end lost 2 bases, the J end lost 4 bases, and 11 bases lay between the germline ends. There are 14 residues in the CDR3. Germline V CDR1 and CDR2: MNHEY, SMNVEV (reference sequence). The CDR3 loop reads CASSLAGSVETQYF. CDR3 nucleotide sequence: TGTGCCAGCAGTTTAGCGGGATCAGTAGAGACCCAGTACTTC.

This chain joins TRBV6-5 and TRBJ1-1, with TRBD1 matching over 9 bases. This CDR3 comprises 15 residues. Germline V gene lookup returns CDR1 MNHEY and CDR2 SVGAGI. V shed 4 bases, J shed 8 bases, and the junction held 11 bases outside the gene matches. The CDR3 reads CASSSITGTGPEAFF. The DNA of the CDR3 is TGTGCCAGCAGTTCCATAACCGGGACAGGGCCCGAAGCTTTCTTT.

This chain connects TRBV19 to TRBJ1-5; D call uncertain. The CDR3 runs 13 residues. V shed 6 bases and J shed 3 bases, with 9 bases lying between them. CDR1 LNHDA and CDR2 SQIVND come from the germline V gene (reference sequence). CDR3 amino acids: CASSREINQPQHF. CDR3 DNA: TGTGCCAGTAGCAGAGAAATCAATCAGCCCCAGCATTTT.

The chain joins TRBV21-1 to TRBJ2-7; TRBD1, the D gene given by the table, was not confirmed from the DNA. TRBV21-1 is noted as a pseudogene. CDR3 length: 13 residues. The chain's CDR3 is CASAPDRRNEQYF. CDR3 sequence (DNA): TGTGCCAGCGCCCCCGACAGAAGAAACGAGCAGTACTTC.

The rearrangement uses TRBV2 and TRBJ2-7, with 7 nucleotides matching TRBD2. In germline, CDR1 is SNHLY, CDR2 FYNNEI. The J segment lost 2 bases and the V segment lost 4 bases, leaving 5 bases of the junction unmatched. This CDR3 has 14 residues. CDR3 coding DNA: TGTGCCAGCAGTGTCGAGGGGACTACCTACGAGCAGTACTTC. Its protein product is CASSVEGTTYEQYF.

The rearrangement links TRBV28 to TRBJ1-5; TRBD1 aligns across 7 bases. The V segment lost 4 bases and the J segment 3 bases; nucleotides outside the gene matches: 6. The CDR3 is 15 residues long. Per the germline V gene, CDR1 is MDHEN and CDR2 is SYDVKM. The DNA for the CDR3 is TGTGCCAGCAGTTCCCCGGGACAGCCCAATCAGCCCCAGCATTTT. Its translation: CASSSPGQPNQPQHF. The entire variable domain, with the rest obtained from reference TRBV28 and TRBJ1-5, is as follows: DVKVTQSSRYLVKRTGEKVFLECVQDMDHENMFWYRQDPGLGLRLIYFSYDVKMKEKGDIPEGYSVSREKKERFSLILESASTNQTSMYLCASSSPGQPNQPQHFGDGTRLSIL.

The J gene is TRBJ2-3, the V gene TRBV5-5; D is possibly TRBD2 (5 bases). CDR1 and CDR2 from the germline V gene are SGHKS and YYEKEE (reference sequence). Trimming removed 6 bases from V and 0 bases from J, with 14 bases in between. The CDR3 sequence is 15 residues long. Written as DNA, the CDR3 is TGTGCCAGCAAAAGGCCTAGGACTAGCACAGATACGCAGTATTTT. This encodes CASKRPRTSTDTQYF.

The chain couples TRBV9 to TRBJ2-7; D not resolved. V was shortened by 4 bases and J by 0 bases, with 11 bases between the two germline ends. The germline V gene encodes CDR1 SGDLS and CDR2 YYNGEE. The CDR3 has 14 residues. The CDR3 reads CASSFGSDSYEQYF. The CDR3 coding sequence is TGTGCCAGCAGCTTTGGCTCAGACTCCTACGAGCAGTACTTC.

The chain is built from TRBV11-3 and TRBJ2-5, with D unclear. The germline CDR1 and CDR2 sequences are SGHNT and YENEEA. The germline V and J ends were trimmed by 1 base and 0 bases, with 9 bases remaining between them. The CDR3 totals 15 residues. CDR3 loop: CASSLGATYQETQYF. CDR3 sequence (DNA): TGTGCCAGCAGCTTAGGTGCCACCTACCAAGAGACCCAGTACTTC.

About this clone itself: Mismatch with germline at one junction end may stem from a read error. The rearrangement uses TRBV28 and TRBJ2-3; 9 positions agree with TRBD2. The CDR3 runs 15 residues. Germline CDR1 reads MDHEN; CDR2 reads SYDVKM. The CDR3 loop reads CASSPGRGGTDTQYF. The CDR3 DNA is TGTGCCAGCAGTCCGGGGCGGGGGGGCACGGATACGCAGTATTTT.